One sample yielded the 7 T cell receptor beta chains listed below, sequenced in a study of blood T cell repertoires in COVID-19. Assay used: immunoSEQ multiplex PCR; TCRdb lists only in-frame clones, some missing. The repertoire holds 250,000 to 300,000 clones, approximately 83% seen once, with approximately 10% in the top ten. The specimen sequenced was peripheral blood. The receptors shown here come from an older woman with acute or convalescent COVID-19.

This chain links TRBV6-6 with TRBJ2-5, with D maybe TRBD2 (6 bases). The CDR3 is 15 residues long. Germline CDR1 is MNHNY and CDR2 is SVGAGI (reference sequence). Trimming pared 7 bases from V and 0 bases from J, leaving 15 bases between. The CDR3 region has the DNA TGTGCCAGCATCCGGGGGAGCTCTTACCAAGAGACCCAGTACTTC. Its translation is CASIRGSSYQETQYF.

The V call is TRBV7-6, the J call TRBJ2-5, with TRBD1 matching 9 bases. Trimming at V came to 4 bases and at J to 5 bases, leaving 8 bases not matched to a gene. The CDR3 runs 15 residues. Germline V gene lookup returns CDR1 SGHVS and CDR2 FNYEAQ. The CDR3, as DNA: TGTGCCAGCAGCTACGGGACAGGGATTTTCGAGACCCAGTACTTC. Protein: CASSYGTGIFETQYF.

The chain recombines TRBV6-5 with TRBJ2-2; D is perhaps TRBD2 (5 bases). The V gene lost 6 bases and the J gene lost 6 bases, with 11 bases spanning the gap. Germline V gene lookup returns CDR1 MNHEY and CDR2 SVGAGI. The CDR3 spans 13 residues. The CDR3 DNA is TGTGCCAGCAGCGGAGGACCTTCCGGGGAGCTGTTTTTT. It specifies CASSGGPSGELFF.

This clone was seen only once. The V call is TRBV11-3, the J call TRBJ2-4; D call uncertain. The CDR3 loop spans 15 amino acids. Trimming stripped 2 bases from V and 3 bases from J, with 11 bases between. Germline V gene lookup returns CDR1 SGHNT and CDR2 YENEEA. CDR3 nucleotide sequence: TGTGCCAGCAGCTTACAAGCTACTGGCAAAAACATTCAGTACTTC. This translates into CASSLQATGKNIQYF.

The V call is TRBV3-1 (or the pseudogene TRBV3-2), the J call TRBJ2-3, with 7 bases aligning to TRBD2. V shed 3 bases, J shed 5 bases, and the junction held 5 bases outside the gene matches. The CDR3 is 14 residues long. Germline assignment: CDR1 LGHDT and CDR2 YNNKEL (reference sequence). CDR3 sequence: CASSHLGGGDTQYF. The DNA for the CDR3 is TGTGCCAGCAGCCACCTGGGGGGGGGAGATACGCAGTATTTT.

CDR3 nucleotides: TGCGCCAGCAGGTCCGGGACAGGGGGCGAAGAGACCCAGTACTTC. This sequence encodes CASRSGTGGEETQYF. The chain links TRBV5-1 to TRBJ2-5, with 12 bases identical to TRBD1. The J segment lost 3 bases and the V segment lost 5 bases, leaving 5 bases of the junction unmatched. The CDR3 spans 15 residues. Germline V gene sequence: CDR1 SGHRS, CDR2 YFSETQ. Based on the CDR3 plus reference TRBV5-1 and TRBJ2-5, the full variable domain is KAGVTQTPRYLIKTRGQQVTLSCSPISGHRSVSWYQQTPGQGLQFLFEYFSETQRNKGNFPGRFSGRQFSNSRSEMNVSTLELGDSALYLCASRSGTGGEETQYFGPGTRLLVL.

The chain's CDR3 is CSASKNRGSTEAFF. CDR3 in DNA: TGCAGTGCTAGTAAGAACAGGGGTAGCACTGAAGCTTTCTTT. The chain carries TRBV20-1 and TRBJ1-1, with 7 positions matching TRBD1. CDR3 length: 14 residues. Germline V gene lookup returns CDR1 DFQATT and CDR2 SNEGSKA (reference sequence). Trimming cost V 3 bases and J 4 bases; bases outside gene matches: 8.